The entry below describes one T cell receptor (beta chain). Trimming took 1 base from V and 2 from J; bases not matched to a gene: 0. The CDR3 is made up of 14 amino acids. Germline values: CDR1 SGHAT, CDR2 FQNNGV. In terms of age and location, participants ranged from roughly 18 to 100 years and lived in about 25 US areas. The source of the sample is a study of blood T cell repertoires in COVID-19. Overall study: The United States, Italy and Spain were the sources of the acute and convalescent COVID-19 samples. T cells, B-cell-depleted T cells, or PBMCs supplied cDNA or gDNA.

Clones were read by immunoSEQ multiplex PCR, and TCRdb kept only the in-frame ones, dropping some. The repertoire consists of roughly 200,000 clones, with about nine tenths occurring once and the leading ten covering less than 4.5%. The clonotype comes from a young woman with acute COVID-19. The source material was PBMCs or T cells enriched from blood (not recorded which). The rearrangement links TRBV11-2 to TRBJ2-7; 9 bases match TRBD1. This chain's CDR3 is CASSLGTGAYEQYF. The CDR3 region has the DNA TGTGCCAGCAGCTTAGGGACAGGGGCCTACGAGCAGTACTTC.